These T cell receptor beta chains were read from a single sample in a study of shared clonotypes between healthy human individuals. Data came from immunoSEQ multiplex PCR; TCRdb stores just in-frame clones and leaves some out. The sample has roughly 1,600,000 clones, 98% to 99% seen once. Sample: naive CD4+ T cells sorted from blood. Receptors originate from a man aged 30 to 45 in good health. Each CDR3 is given with its conserved first and last residue. D genes are given only for firm matches. The size of a clone is reported for some rows only, either as once, few or many, or as a class for expanded clones.

D gene	J gene	V gene	CDR3 length	clone size	CDR3 protein	CDR3 DNA
NA	TRBJ1-1	TRBV5-1	16	NA	CASSLAQTNMNTEAFF	TGCGCCAGCAGCTTGGCTCAGACAAACATGAACACTGAAGCTTTCTTT
TRBD1	TRBJ2-3	TRBV2	19	NA	CASRIPGQGILEGTDTQYF	TGTGCCAGCAGGATACCGGGACAGGGTATATTGGAGGGCACAGATACGCAGTATTTT
NA	TRBJ2-5	TRBV4-2	15	NA	CASSHATGSQETQYF	TGTGCCAGCAGCCACGCTACGGGTTCCCAAGAGACCCAGTACTTC
TRBD1	TRBJ2-2	TRBV7-8	16	NA	CASSLASGQHTGELFF	TGTGCCAGCAGCTTAGCATCGGGACAGCACACCGGGGAGCTGTTTTTT
NA	TRBJ2-7	TRBV30	13	NA	CAWNLLDSYEQYF	TGTGCCTGGAACCTTCTCGACAGCTACGAGCAGTACTTC
NA	TRBJ2-2	TRBV18	19	NA	CASSPAGQIAWRNTGELFF	TGTGCCAGCTCACCGGCGGGACAAATTGCGTGGCGGAACACCGGGGAGCTGTTTTTT
TRBD2	TRBJ2-1	TRBV29-1	14	NA	CSVLGTTPNNEQFF	TGCAGCGTACTAGGGACTACCCCGAACAATGAGCAGTTCTTC
TRBD1	TRBJ2-4	TRBV7-2	13	once	CASRSGGADIQYF	TGTGCCAGCAGGTCAGGGGGCGCGGACATTCAGTACTTC
TRBD2	TRBJ2-3	TRBV7-6	17	NA	CASSLDLAGWGTDTQYF	TGTGCCAGCAGCTTGGACCTAGCGGGATGGGGCACAGATACGCAGTATTTT
NA	TRBJ1-1	TRBV25-1	12	once	CASSEGGRAAFF	TGTGCCAGCAGTGAAGGAGGGCGGGCTGCTTTCTTT
NA	TRBJ2-3	TRBV5-4	16	NA	CASSLGSATSTDTQYF	TGTGCCAGCAGCCTAGGGTCAGCTACTAGCACAGATACGCAGTATTTT
NA	TRBJ2-1	TRBV9	15	NA	CASSVMDGSYNEQFF	TGTGCCAGCAGCGTAATGGACGGGTCCTACAATGAGCAGTTCTTC
NA	TRBJ1-2	TRBV14	15	NA	CASSQDQRGSYGYTF	TGTGCCAGCAGCCAAGATCAGAGGGGGAGCTATGGCTACACCTTC
NA	TRBJ2-7	TRBV5-4	14	NA	CASSTPSSSYEQYF	TGTGCCAGCAGCACGCCCAGCAGCTCCTACGAGCAGTACTTC
TRBD2	TRBJ2-5	TRBV2	13	NA	CASSEGLAGRQYF	TGTGCCAGCAGTGAGGGACTAGCGGGACGCCAGTACTTC
NA	TRBJ1-5	TRBV6-1	13	NA	CASSEARRQPQHF	TGTGCCAGCAGTGAAGCGCGACGTCAGCCCCAGCATTTT
NA	TRBJ1-4	TRBV6-1	13	NA	CASSELREEKLFF	TGTGCCAGCAGTGAATTAAGGGAGGAAAAACTGTTTTTT
NA	TRBJ2-1	TRBV30	19	NA	CAWSQPPLRGGKIYNEQFF	TGTGCCTGGAGCCAACCACCCCTCAGAGGGGGGAAAATCTACAATGAGCAGTTCTTC
NA	TRBJ2-7	TRBV7-9	14	NA	CASSLSRTVYEQYF	TGTGCCAGCAGCTTATCTCGGACAGTTTACGAGCAGTACTTC
TRBD2	TRBJ2-3	TRBV27	12	NA	CASSRTSIAQYF	TGTGCCAGCAGTCGGACTAGCATAGCGCAGTATTTT
NA	TRBJ2-5	TRBV5-4	15	NA	CASSLRSQVYETQYF	TGTGCCAGCAGCTTGCGTTCGCAGGTTTACGAGACCCAGTACTTC
TRBD2	TRBJ2-7	TRBV28	13	NA	CASSLAGEYEQYF	TGTGCCAGCAGTTTAGCGGGAGAGTACGAGCAGTACTTC